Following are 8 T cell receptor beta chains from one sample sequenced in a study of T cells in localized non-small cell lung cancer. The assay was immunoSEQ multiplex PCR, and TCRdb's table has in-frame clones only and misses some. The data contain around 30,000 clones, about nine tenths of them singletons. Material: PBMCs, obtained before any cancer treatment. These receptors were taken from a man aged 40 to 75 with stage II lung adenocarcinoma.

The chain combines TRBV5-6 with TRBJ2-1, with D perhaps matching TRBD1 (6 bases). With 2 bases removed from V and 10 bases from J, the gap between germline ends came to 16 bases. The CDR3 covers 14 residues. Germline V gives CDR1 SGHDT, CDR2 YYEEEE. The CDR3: CASSFLRGSSEQFF. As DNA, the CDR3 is TGTGCCAGCAGCTTCCTCAGGGGATCGAGCGAGCAGTTCTTC. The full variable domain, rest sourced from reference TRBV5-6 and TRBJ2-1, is DAGVTQSPTHLIKTRGQQVTLRCSPKSGHDTVSWYQQALGQGPQFIFQYYEEEERQRGNFPDRFSGHQFPNYSSELNVNALLLGDSALYLCASSFLRGSSEQFFGPGTRLTVL.

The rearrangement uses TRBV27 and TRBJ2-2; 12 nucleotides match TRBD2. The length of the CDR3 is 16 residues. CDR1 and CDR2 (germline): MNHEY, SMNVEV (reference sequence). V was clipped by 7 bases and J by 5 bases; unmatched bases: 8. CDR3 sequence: CASKTETSGRTGELFF. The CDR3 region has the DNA TGTGCCAGCAAGACAGAGACTAGCGGGAGAACCGGGGAGCTGTTTTTT.

The DNA of the CDR3 is TGTGCCAGCAGGAAGTTTGGGGAGGGCTCCTACGAGCAGTACTTC. Amino acids: CASRKFGEGSYEQYF. The J gene is TRBJ2-7, the V gene TRBV2; 7 positions match TRBD2. The J segment lost 0 bases and the V segment lost 6 bases, leaving 8 bases of the junction unmatched. Germline lookup yields CDR1 SNHLY and CDR2 FYNNEI. CDR3 length: 15 residues.

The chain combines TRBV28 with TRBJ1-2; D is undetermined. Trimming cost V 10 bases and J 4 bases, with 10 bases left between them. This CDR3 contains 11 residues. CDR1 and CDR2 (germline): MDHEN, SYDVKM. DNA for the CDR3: TGTGCCACCACGGATCTCTATGGCTACACCTTC. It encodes CATTDLYGYTF.

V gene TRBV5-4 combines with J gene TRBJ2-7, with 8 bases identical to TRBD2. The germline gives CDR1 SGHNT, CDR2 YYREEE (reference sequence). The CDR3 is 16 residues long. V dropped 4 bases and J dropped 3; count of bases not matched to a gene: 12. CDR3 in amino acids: CASSQGFSGGIYEQYF. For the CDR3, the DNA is TGTGCCAGCAGCCAGGGTTTTTCGGGGGGGATCTACGAGCAGTACTTC.

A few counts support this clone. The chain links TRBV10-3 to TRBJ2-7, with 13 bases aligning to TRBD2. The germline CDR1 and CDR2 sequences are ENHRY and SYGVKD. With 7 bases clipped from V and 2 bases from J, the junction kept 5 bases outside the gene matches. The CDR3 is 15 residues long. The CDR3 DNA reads TGTGCCATCACTAAGGGACTAGCGGGAACCTACGAGCAGTACTTC. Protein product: CAITKGLAGTYEQYF.

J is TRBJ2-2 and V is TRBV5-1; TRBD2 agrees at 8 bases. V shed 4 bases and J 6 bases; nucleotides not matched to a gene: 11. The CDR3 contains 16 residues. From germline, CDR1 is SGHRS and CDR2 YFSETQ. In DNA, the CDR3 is TGCGCCAGCAGCCCCAGGGAGGGAGCGGGAGCCGGGGAGCTGTTTTTT. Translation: CASSPREGAGAGELFF.

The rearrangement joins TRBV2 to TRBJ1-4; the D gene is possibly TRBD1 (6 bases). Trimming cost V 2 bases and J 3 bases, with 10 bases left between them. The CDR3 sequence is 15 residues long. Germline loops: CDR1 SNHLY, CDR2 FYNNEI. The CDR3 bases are TGTGCCAGCAGTGAAACAGGGCTGCCTAATGAAAAACTGTTTTTT. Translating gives CASSETGLPNEKLFF.